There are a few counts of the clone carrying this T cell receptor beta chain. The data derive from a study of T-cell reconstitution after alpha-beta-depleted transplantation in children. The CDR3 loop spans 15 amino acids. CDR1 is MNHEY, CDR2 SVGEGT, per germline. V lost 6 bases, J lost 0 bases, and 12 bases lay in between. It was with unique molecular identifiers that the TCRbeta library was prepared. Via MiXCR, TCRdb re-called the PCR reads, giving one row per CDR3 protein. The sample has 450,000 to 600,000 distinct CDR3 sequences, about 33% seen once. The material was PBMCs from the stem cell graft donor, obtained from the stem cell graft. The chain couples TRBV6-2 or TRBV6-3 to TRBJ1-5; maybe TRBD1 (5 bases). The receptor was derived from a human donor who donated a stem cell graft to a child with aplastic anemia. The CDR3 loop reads CASSRVWGSNQPQHF. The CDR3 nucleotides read TGTGCCAGCAGCAGGGTTTGGGGTAGCAATCAGCCCCAGCATTTT.